This T cell receptor (beta chain) stems from a study of CD8+ T cells in alopecia areata. Germline V gene sequence: CDR1 SGDLS, CDR2 YYNGEE. The V gene lost 4 bases and the J gene lost 4 bases, with 20 bases spanning the gap. The CDR3 has 16 residues. This clone turned up a few times. Its antigen remains unknown. The authors extracted RNA and reverse transcribed it into cDNA as the sequencing template. Sequencing was performed with immunoSEQ multiplex PCR; in TCRdb, only in-frame clones are kept and a portion is missing. Seen here are 150,000 to 200,000 clones, about 63% observed once, and the top ten hold about 14%. Study-wide results and caveats: Across lesional scalp, and particularly alopecia totalis/universalis, clonality surpassed that of normal scalp. Sequencing of scalp samples also includes resident alphabeta T cells from normal skin.

The chain is built from TRBV9 and TRBJ1-2, with D uncertain. The TCR comes from a human donor with alopecia areata. The source was CD4+ T cells sorted from blood, collected at week 0. The CDR3 DNA sequence: TGTGCCAGCAGCCCTCTCGAGAGGGCAGCTGCCTATGGCTACACCTTC. Translating it yields CASSPLERAAAYGYTF. The whole variable domain, filled in from reference TRBV9 and TRBJ1-2, reads DSGVTQTPKHLITATGQRVTLRCSPRSGDLSVYWYQQSLDQGLQFLIQYYNGEERAKGNILERFSAQQFPDLHSELNLSSLELGDSALYFCASSPLERAAAYGYTFGSGTRLTVV.